These T cell receptor beta chains were read from a single sample in a study of blood T cell repertoires in COVID-19. Sequencing used immunoSEQ multiplex PCR; TCRdb keeps in-frame clones, though not all of them. The sample includes 150,000 to 200,000 clones, 80% to 90% of them seen just once. The sample comprised PBMCs or T cells enriched from blood (not recorded which). These receptors originate from a woman in her 40s with acute COVID-19. Both conserved end residues are part of each CDR3. A D gene is named only where the DNA matches it firmly. A row's size may be missing; if present it is once, few, many or a size class.

v_gene,j_gene,d_gene,abundance,CDR3aa,CDR3nt
TRBV19,TRBJ1-3,.,.,CASTIGRDFSGNTIYF,TGTGCCAGTACAATCGGCAGGGACTTCTCTGGAAACACCATATATTTT
TRBV2,TRBJ2-1,.,once,CASGFSGYNEQFF,TGTGCCAGCGGGTTTAGCGGATACAATGAGCAGTTCTTC
TRBV5-1,TRBJ2-1,TRBD2,.,CASTLSGGRDNEQFF,TGCGCCAGCACCTTAAGCGGGGGCCGCGACAATGAGCAGTTCTTC
TRBV15,TRBJ2-1,TRBD2,.,CATSRPGLAGGNEQFF,TGTGCCACCAGCAGACCGGGACTAGCGGGAGGTAATGAGCAGTTCTTC
TRBV19,TRBJ2-1,TRBD1,.,CASSTLGQGAYNEQFF,TGTGCCAGTAGTACGCTAGGACAGGGAGCCTACAATGAGCAGTTCTTC
TRBV28,TRBJ2-1,TRBD2,.,CASRTSGSDEQFF,TGTGCCAGCCGGACTAGCGGGAGCGATGAGCAGTTCTTC
TRBV19,TRBJ2-7,.,.,CASSINPYGYEQYF,TGTGCCAGTAGTATTAACCCCTACGGCTACGAGCAGTACTTC
TRBV6-5,TRBJ2-7,TRBD2,.,CASSSAPSGGYEQYF,TGTGCCAGCAGTTCCGCCCCTAGCGGGGGCTACGAGCAGTACTTC
TRBV9,TRBJ2-3,.,.,CASSVGSRADTQYF,TGTGCCAGCAGCGTAGGCAGCAGGGCAGATACGCAGTATTTT
TRBV4-2,TRBJ2-7,.,.,CASSQDGLAEQYF,TGTGCCAGCAGCCAAGATGGCCTGGCCGAGCAGTACTTC
TRBV4-1,TRBJ1-5,TRBD1,.,CASSQGTGGSSNQPQHF,TGCGCCAGCAGCCAAGGGACAGGGGGAAGTAGCAATCAGCCCCAGCATTTT
TRBV7-8,TRBJ2-6,.,.,CASSSRGGRYVGANVLTF,TGTGCCAGCAGCTCAAGGGGGGGACGGTATGTAGGGGCCAACGTCCTGACTTTC
TRBV29-1,TRBJ2-2,.,.,CSVELSGHNTGELFF,TGCAGCGTTGAGTTGTCGGGACACAACACCGGGGAGCTGTTTTTT
TRBV12-2,TRBJ2-7,.,.,CASRLSGDRGEQYF,TGTGCAAGTCGCCTTAGCGGAGACCGGGGGGAGCAGTACTTC
TRBV9,TRBJ2-7,.,.,CASSPNRESSEQYF,TGTGCCAGCAGCCCTAACCGGGAAAGCTCCGAGCAGTACTTC
TRBV7-8,TRBJ2-7,TRBD1,.,CASGRGSGYEQYF,TGTGCCAGCGGCAGGGGGAGCGGCTACGAGCAGTACTTC
TRBV6-1,TRBJ2-7,TRBD2,.,CASSDSLLAGRSYEQYF,TGTGCCAGCAGTGATTCCCTTTTAGCGGGCCGTTCCTACGAGCAGTACTTC
TRBV5-4,TRBJ2-5,.,.,CASSWGGRGETQYF,TGTGCCAGCAGCTGGGGGGGGCGGGGAGAGACCCAGTACTTC
TRBV9,TRBJ2-1,TRBD1,.,CASSGAGTGGFNEQFF,TGTGCCAGCAGCGGGGCCGGGACAGGGGGTTTCAATGAGCAGTTCTTC
TRBV27,TRBJ2-5,.,.,CASSLTGQGGGETQYF,TGTGCCAGCAGTTTAACCGGACAGGGAGGGGGCGAGACCCAGTACTTC
TRBV5-1,TRBJ2-5,TRBD2,.,CASSSGLAGPDQETQYF,TGCGCCAGCAGCTCGGGACTAGCGGGGCCAGACCAAGAGACCCAGTACTTC
TRBV28,TRBJ2-5,TRBD2,.,CASSRSLAGTQETQYF,TGTGCCAGCAGCCGTTCACTAGCGGGGACGCAAGAGACCCAGTACTTC
TRBV5-1,TRBJ2-2,.,.,CASSLVRGNTGELFF,TGCGCCAGCAGCTTGGTTAGGGGGAACACCGGGGAGCTGTTTTTT
TRBV21-1,TRBJ2-7,.,.,CASSRTSGRVYEQYF,TGTGCCAGCAGCAGAACTAGCGGGAGGGTTTACGAGCAGTACTTC
TRBV3-1/TRBV3-2,TRBJ1-3,.,.,CASSQARGYSGNTIYF,TGTGCCAGCAGCCAAGCTCGCGGCTACTCTGGAAACACCATATATTTT
TRBV2,TRBJ2-1,.,.,CASSAGLYNEQFF,TGTGCCAGCAGTGCAGGATTATACAATGAGCAGTTCTTC
TRBV4-1,TRBJ1-3,.,.,CASSHGRRGRGGNTIYF,TGCGCCAGCAGCCATGGCAGGCGGGGGCGGGGGGGAAACACCATATATTTT
TRBV6-1,TRBJ1-6,.,once,CASSDLSRSPLHF,TGTGCCAGCAGTGATCTCTCCCGGTCACCCCTCCACTTT
TRBV6-5,TRBJ2-2,TRBD1,.,CASTRQGFNTGELFF,TGTGCCAGCACCAGACAGGGGTTTAACACCGGGGAGCTGTTTTTT
TRBV19,TRBJ2-3,TRBD2,.,CASSTSGRTDTQYF,TGTGCCAGTAGTACTAGCGGGAGGACAGATACGCAGTATTTT
TRBV28,TRBJ2-1,.,.,CASSVPRGGDNEQFF,TGTGCCAGCAGCGTACCCCGAGGGGGAGACAATGAGCAGTTCTTC
TRBV4-1,TRBJ2-3,TRBD2,.,CASSQLGLAGRDTQYF,TGCGCCAGCAGCCAATTGGGACTAGCGGGCCGGGATACGCAGTATTTT
TRBV5-1,TRBJ2-7,TRBD2,.,CASSLSGGRVRNGEQYF,TGCGCCAGCAGCTTGTCGGGAGGGAGGGTTAGAAACGGCGAGCAGTACTTC
TRBV7-9,TRBJ2-2,.,.,CASSFDPGGAANTGELFF,TGTGCCAGCAGCTTCGACCCAGGAGGCGCCGCGAACACCGGGGAGCTGTTTTTT
TRBV2,TRBJ2-3,TRBD2,.,CASSDYFISGTSTDTQYF,TGTGCCAGCAGTGACTATTTTATTAGCGGGACAAGCACAGATACGCAGTATTTT
TRBV5-1,TRBJ2-3,.,.,CASSLGATTDTQYF,TGCGCCAGCAGCTTGGGCGCTACCACAGATACGCAGTATTTT
TRBV9,TRBJ2-3,.,.,CASSVGIRLSTDTQYF,TGTGCCAGCAGCGTAGGCATCAGGCTTAGCACAGATACGCAGTATTTT
TRBV24-1,TRBJ1-2,TRBD1,.,CATSEDGTGRGRAGAISNTF,TGTGCCACCAGTGAAGATGGGACAGGGAGGGGGCGGGCGGGTGCTATTAGCAACACCTTC
TRBV6-1,TRBJ1-2,.,.,CASSDQTGYGYTF,TGTGCCAGCAGTGACCAGACAGGTTATGGCTACACCTTC
TRBV18,TRBJ1-1,TRBD1,.,CASSRDRGSVNTEAFF,TGTGCCAGCTCACGGGACAGGGGAAGCGTGAACACTGAAGCTTTCTTT
TRBV9,TRBJ2-5,TRBD2,.,CASSVRGGSETQYF,TGTGCCAGCAGCGTACGGGGGGGCAGCGAGACCCAGTACTTC
TRBV4-1,TRBJ1-5,.,.,CASSQARGNQPQHF,TGCGCCAGCAGCCAAGCGAGGGGCAATCAGCCCCAGCATTTT
TRBV18,TRBJ2-1,TRBD2,.,CASSPLPGTKEYNEQFF,TGTGCCAGCTCACCACTCCCAGGGACTAAGGAATACAATGAGCAGTTCTTC
TRBV4-1,TRBJ2-7,.,.,CASSPEDEAYEQYF,TGCGCCAGCAGCCCGGAGGACGAGGCCTACGAGCAGTACTTC
TRBV19,TRBJ1-5,.,.,CASSPSTVNQPQHF,TGTGCCAGTAGTCCAAGCACGGTAAATCAGCCCCAGCATTTT
TRBV6-1,TRBJ1-4,.,.,CASSDGGYNEKLFF,TGTGCCAGCAGTGATGGGGGCTATAATGAAAAACTGTTTTTT
TRBV19,TRBJ1-3,.,once,CATAAGGTGNTIYF,TGTGCCACCGCCGCGGGGGGAACAGGAAACACCATATATTTT
TRBV5-8,TRBJ2-1,TRBD1,.,CASSIGQGWNEQFF,TGTGCCAGCAGCATTGGACAGGGTTGGAATGAGCAGTTCTTC
TRBV30,TRBJ1-3,.,once,CAWSAIISGNTIYF,TGTGCCTGGAGCGCGATTATTTCGGGAAACACCATATATTTT
TRBV19,TRBJ1-1,TRBD1,.,CASSNGTGRLKNTEAFF,TGTGCCAGTAGTAACGGGACAGGGAGATTAAAGAACACTGAAGCTTTCTTT
TRBV6-5,TRBJ2-5,.,.,CASSYAAGVETQYF,TGTGCCAGCAGTTACGCGGCCGGGGTAGAGACCCAGTACTTC
TRBV5-5,TRBJ2-7,.,.,CASSLSWTELTYEQYF,TGTGCCAGCAGCTTGTCCTGGACAGAGCTAACCTACGAGCAGTACTTC
TRBV7-2,TRBJ2-1,TRBD2,.,CASRRPLAGGPGEQFF,TGTGCCAGCAGAAGACCCCTAGCGGGGGGGCCAGGTGAGCAGTTCTTC